The clone carrying this T cell receptor beta chain came up once. Followed longitudinally, the Seattle patients had been enrolled during active infection. This CDR3 spans 16 amino acids. Trimming stripped 5 bases from V and 2 bases from J, with 15 bases between. Germline CDR1 is LNHDA and CDR2 is SQIVND (reference sequence). This sample is part of a study of blood T cell repertoires in COVID-19. Study-wide background: Acute and convalescent COVID-19 samples came from the United States, Italy and Spain. The analysed material was cDNA or gDNA that came from T cells, B-cell-depleted T cells, or PBMCs.

Original processing notes: Estimates of nucleated cell counts were drawn from the amplification of reference gene primers. Using immunoSEQ multiplex PCR, the repertoire was profiled, and TCRdb retains in-frame clones only, with some absent. The V and J calls and clone size come from that table; D and trimming were worked out from the DNA. In the table there are roughly 200,000 clones, under 90% of which are singletons. This clonotype was sampled from a woman of 80 years or more with COVID-19, enrolled during active disease. Sequenced material: peripheral blood. The chain is built from TRBV19 and TRBJ1-4; weak D call: TRBD1 (5 bases). CDR3 nucleotides: TGTGCCAGTAGTCCCCGGGCAGGGCGGACTAATGAAAAACTGTTTTTT. Translation gives CASSPRAGRTNEKLFF.